This T cell receptor (beta chain) was profiled in a study of T cell responses to AZD1222 COVID-19 vaccine. A single count supports this clone. Here immunoSEQ multiplex PCR was the method, and the copy in TCRdb shows in-frame clones only, minus some. The data hold about 80,000 clones, with over 75% observed a single time. Germline CDR1 LNHNV, CDR2 YYDKDF (reference sequence). The CDR3 length is 16 residues. Trimming at V came to 3 bases and at J to 3 bases, leaving 10 bases not matched to a gene. The sequenced sample was peripheral blood, obtained 28 days after the second AZD1222 dose. The receptor's source is an adult who received the AZD1222 COVID-19 vaccine. V gene TRBV15 combines with J gene TRBJ2-5; 7 positions match TRBD2. The DNA for the CDR3 is TGTGCCACCAGCAGCTCTTTGGCGGGGGATAAAGAGACCCAGTACTTC. Protein sequence: CATSSSLAGDKETQYF.